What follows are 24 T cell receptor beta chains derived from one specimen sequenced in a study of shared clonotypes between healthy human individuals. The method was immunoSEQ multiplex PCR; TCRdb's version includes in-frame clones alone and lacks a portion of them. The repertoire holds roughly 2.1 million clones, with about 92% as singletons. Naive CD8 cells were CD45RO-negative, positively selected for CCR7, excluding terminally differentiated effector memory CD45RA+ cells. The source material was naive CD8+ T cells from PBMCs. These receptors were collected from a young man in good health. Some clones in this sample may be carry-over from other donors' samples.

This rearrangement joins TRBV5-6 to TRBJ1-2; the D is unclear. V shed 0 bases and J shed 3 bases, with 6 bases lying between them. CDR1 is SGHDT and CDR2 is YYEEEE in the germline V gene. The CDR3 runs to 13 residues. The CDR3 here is CASSLDGDYGYTF. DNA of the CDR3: TGTGCCAGCAGCTTGGATGGGGACTATGGCTACACCTTC.

CDR3 nucleotide sequence: TGTGCCAGCAGCTTAGGTGGGGGTTCGAGGAATGAGCAGTTCTTC. Translation: CASSLGGGSRNEQFF. The V call is TRBV7-6, the J call TRBJ2-1, with D perhaps matching TRBD1 or TRBD2 (5 bases each). The CDR3 is made up of 15 amino acids. Trimming removed 1 base at V and 7 bases at J, with 14 bases between. Germline CDR1 SGHVS, CDR2 FNYEAQ.

The CDR3 spells CASSSRSGGTKNIQYF. As DNA, the CDR3 is TGTGCCAGCAGCTCGCGCTCAGGGGGAACCAAAAACATTCAGTACTTC. This chain uses TRBV7-9 with TRBJ2-4; the match to TRBD1 covers 7 bases. Germline V gene lookup returns CDR1 SEHNR and CDR2 FQNEAQ (reference sequence). V lost 4 bases, J lost 2 bases, and 8 bases stayed unmatched. This CDR3 has 16 amino acids.

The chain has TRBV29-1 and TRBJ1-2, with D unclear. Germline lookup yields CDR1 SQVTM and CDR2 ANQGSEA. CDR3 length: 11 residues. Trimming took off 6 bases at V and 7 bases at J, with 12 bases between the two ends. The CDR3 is CSVPVGLGYTF. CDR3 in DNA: TGCAGCGTGCCCGTCGGGCTTGGCTACACCTTC.

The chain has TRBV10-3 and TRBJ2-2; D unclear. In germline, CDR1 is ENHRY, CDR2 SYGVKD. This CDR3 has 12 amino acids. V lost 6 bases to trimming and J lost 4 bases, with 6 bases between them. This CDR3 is CAIRLSTGELFF. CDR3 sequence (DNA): TGTGCCATCAGGTTGAGCACCGGGGAGCTGTTTTTT.

The CDR3 is CASTKMREAHNEQFF. The CDR3 coding sequence is TGTGCCAGCACCAAAATGCGGGAGGCCCACAATGAGCAGTTCTTC. The chain recombines TRBV28 with TRBJ2-1; 8 bases map to TRBD2. The germline gives CDR1 MDHEN, CDR2 SYDVKM. After removal of 7 bases from V and 5 bases from J, the junction contained 10 bases not matched to a gene. This CDR3 is 15 amino acids long.

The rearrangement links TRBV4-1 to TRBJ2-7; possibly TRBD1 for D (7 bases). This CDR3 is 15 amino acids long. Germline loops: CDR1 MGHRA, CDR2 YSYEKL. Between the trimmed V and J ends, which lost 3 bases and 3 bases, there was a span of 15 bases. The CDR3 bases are TGCGCCAGCAGCCACCAGGGGGGCGGCTACTACGAGCAGTACTTC. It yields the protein CASSHQGGGYYEQYF.

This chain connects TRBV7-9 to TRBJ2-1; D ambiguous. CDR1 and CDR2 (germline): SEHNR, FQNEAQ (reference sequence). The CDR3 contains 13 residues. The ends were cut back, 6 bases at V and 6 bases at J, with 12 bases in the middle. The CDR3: CASSTGSSNEQFF. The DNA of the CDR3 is TGTGCCAGCAGTACCGGGTCTTCCAATGAGCAGTTCTTC.

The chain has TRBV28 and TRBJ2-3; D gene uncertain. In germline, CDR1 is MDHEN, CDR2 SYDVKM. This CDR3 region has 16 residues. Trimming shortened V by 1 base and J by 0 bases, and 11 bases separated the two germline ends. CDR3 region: CASSLSLSVSTDTQYF. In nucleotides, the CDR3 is TGTGCCAGCAGTTTATCCCTGTCAGTTAGCACAGATACGCAGTATTTT.

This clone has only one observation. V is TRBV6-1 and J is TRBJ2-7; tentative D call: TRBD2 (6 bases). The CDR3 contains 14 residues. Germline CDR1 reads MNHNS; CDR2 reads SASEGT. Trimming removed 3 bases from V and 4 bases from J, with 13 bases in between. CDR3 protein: CASSDPGLLYEQYF. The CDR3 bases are TGTGCCAGCAGTGATCCGGGACTGTTATACGAGCAGTACTTC.

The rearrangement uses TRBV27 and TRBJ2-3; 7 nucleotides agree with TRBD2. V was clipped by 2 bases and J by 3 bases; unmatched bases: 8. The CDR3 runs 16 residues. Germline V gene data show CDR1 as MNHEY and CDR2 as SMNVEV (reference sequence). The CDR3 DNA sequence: TGTGCCAGCAGTTTACGTCTAGCGGTGGGGACAGATACGCAGTATTTT. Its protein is CASSLRLAVGTDTQYF.

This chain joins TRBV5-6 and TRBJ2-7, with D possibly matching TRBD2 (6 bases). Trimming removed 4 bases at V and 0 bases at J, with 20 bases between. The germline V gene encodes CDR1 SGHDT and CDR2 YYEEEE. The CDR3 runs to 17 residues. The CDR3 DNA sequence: TGTGCCAGCAGCGTCACTCTCGCGGGACTCCTCTCCTACGAGCAGTACTTC. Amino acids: CASSVTLAGLLSYEQYF.

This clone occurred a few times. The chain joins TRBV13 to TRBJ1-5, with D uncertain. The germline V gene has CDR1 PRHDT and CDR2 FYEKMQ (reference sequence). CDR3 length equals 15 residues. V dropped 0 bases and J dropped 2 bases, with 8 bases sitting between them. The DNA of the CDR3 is TGTGCCAGCAGCTTAGGCCGGCAGGGCAATCAGCCCCAGCATTTT. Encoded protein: CASSLGRQGNQPQHF.

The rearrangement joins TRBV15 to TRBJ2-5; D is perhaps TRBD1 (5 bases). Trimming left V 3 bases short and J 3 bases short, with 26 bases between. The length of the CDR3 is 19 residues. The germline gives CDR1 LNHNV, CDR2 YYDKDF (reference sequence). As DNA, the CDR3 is TGTGCCACCAGCAGGACGAGAGGACACCAATTCCAACAAAAAGAGACCCAGTACTTC. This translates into CATSRTRGHQFQQKETQYF.

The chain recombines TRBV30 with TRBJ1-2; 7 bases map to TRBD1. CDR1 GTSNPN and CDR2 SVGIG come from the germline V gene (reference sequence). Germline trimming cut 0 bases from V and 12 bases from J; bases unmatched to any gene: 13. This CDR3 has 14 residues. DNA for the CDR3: TGTGCCTGGAGTGTACCACGAGCAGGGGGGACGAACACCTTC. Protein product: CAWSVPRAGGTNTF. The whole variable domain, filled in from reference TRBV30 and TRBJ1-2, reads SQTIHQWPATLVQPVGSPLSLECTVEGTSNPNLYWYRQAAGRGLQLLFYSVGIGQISSEVPQNLSASRPQDRQFILSSKKLLLSDSGFYLCAWSVPRAGGTNTFGSGTRLTVV.

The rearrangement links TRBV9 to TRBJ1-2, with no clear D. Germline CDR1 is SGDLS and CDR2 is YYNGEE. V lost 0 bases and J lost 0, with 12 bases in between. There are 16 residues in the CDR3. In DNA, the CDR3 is TGTGCCAGCAGCGTAGGAGGCGGAACTACTAACTATGGCTACACCTTC. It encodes CASSVGGGTTNYGYTF.

The CDR3 nucleotides read TGTGCCAGCAGTTTAGCGGCGGGAGTTTACGAGCAGTACTTC. The encoded protein is CASSLAAGVYEQYF. This chain uses TRBV28 with TRBJ2-7; 7 bases line up with TRBD2. This CDR3 is built from 14 residues. Losses at the gene ends were 2 bases for V and 4 bases for J; bases not matched to a gene: 5. In germline, CDR1 is MDHEN, CDR2 SYDVKM.

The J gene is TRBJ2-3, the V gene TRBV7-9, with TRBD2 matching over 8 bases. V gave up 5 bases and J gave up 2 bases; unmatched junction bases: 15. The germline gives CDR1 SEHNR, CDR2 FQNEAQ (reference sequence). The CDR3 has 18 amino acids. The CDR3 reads CASSPPPLAGGHTDTQYF. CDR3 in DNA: TGTGCCAGCAGCCCCCCCCCTCTGGCGGGAGGACACACAGATACGCAGTATTTT.

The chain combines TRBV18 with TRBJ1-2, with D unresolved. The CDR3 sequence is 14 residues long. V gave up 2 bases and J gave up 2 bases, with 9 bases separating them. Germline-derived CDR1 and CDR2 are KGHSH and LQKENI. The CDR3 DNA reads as TGTGCCAGCTCACCATCGACACGGAACTATGGCTACACCTTC. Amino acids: CASSPSTRNYGYTF. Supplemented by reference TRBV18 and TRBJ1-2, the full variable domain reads NAGVMQNPRHLVRRRGQEARLRCSPMKGHSHVYWYRQLPEEGLKFMVYLQKENIIDESGMPKERFSAEFPKEGPSILRIQQVVRGDSAAYFCASSPSTRNYGYTFGSGTRLTVV.

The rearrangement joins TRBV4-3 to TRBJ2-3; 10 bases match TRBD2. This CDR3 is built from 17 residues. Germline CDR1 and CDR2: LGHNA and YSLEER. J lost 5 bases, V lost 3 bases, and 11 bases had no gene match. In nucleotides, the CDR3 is TGCGCCAGCAGCCACGTCGGGACTAGCGTTTCCAGAGATACGCAGTATTTT. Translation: CASSHVGTSVSRDTQYF.

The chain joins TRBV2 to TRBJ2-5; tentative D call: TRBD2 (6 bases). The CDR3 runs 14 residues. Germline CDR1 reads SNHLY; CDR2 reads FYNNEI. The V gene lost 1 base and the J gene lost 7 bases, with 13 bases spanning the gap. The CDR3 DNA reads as TGTGCCAGCAGTGAAGTAGGAATGGGGGGGACCCAGTACTTC. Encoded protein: CASSEVGMGGTQYF.

DNA of the CDR3: TGTGCCAGCAGCGTAGTAGATGCCGGGACACCTAACTATGGCTACACCTTC. It specifies CASSVVDAGTPNYGYTF. This chain uses TRBV9 with TRBJ1-2, with D maybe TRBD1 (6 bases). The CDR3 sequence is 17 residues long. V was trimmed by 0 bases and J by 0 bases, leaving 15 bases between them. CDR1 and CDR2 (germline): SGDLS, YYNGEE. The full variable domain, with the rest looked up from reference TRBV9 and TRBJ1-2, is DSGVTQTPKHLITATGQRVTLRCSPRSGDLSVYWYQQSLDQGLQFLIQYYNGEERAKGNILERFSAQQFPDLHSELNLSSLELGDSALYFCASSVVDAGTPNYGYTFGSGTRLTVV.

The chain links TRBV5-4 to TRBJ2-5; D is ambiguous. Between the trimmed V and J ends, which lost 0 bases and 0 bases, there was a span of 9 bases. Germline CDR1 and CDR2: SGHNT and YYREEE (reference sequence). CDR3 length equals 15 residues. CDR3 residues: CASSLAAENQETQYF. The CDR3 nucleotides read TGTGCCAGCAGCTTGGCGGCAGAAAACCAAGAGACCCAGTACTTC.

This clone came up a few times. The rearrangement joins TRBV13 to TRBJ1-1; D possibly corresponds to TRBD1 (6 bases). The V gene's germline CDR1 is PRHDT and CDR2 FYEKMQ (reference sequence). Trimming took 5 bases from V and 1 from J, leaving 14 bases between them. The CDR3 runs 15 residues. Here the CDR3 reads CASSALGAGNTEAFF. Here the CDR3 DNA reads TGTGCCAGCAGCGCCTTGGGGGCCGGGAACACTGAAGCTTTCTTT.